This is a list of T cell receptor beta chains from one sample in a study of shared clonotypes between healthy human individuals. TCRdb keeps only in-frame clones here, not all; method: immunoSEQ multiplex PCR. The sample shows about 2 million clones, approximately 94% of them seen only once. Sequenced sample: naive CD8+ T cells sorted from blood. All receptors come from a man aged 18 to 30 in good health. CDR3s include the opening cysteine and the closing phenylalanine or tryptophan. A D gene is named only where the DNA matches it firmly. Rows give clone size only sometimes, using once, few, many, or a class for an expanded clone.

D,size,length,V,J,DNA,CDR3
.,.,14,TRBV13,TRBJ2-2,TGTGCCAGCAGCTCTACCGACGGGACCGGGGAGCTGTTTTTT,CASSSTDGTGELFF
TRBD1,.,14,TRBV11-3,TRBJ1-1,TGTGCCAGCAGCCTGGGGACAGCTAACACTGAAGCTTTCTTT,CASSLGTANTEAFF
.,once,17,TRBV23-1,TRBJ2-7,TGCGCCAGCAGTCAATCGGGGAACAGGGAGCGGGACTACGAGCAGTACTTC,CASSQSGNRERDYEQYF
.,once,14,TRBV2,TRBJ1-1,TGTGCCAGCTCCGGAGGGGTCCGTGGCACTGAAGCTTTCTTT,CASSGGVRGTEAFF
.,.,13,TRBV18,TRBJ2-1,TGTGCCAGCTCACCAACGTCCTCGTCGGAGCAGTTCTTC,CASSPTSSSEQFF
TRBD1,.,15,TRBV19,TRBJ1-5,TGTGCCAGTAGTAACGGACAGGGTCTTAATCAGCCCCAGCATTTT,CASSNGQGLNQPQHF
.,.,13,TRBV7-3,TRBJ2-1,TGTGCCAGCAGCTTGACAGGCAACAATGAGCAGTTCTTC,CASSLTGNNEQFF
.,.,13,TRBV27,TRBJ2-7,TGTGCCAGCAGTTTGGGGGGTAAATACGAGCAGTACTTC,CASSLGGKYEQYF
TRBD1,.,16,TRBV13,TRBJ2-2,TGTGCCAGCAGCACCGGGGACAGGGGGCCGGCCGGGGAGCTGTTTTTT,CASSTGDRGPAGELFF
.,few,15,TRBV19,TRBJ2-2,TGTGCCAGTAGGGATTTCTACGACGGCACCGGGGAGCTGTTTTTT,CASRDFYDGTGELFF
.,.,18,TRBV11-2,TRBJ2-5,TGTGCCAGCAGCTTAGGGACTTCCGTGCAGGGGAGGCAAGAGACCCAGTACTTC,CASSLGTSVQGRQETQYF
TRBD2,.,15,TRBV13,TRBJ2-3,TGTGCCAGCAGCTTGACTAGCGGGAGCACAGATACGCAGTATTTT,CASSLTSGSTDTQYF
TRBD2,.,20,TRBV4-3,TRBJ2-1,TGCGCCAGCAGCCACTACTTCGGACAGGGACTAGCGGGGATCGACAATGAGCAGTTCTTC,CASSHYFGQGLAGIDNEQFF
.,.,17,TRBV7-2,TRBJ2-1,TGTGCCAGCAGCTTATTTGGGGACACTACGTCCTACAATGAGCAGTTCTTC,CASSLFGDTTSYNEQFF
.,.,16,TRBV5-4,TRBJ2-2,TGTGCCAGCAGCTCTCCCGGGACCGACGGGATCGGGGAGCTGTTTTTT,CASSSPGTDGIGELFF
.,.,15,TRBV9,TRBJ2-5,TGTGCCAGCAGCGTCCTTGGGACTTCCGGGGAGACCCAGTACTTC,CASSVLGTSGETQYF
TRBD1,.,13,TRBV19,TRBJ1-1,TGTGCCAGTAGACCACAGGGGGACACTGAAGCTTTCTTT,CASRPQGDTEAFF
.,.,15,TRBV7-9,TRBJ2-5,TGTGCCAGCAGCTTAGGGGGGTCGGTACAAGAGACCCAGTACTTC,CASSLGGSVQETQYF
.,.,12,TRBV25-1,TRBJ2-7,TGTGCCAGCGGGTATAGCTCCTACGAGCAGTACTTC,CASGYSSYEQYF
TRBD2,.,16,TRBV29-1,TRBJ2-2,TGCAGCGTTTTACTAGCGGGAGGGCCGGGATCCGGGGAGCTGTTTTTT,CSVLLAGGPGSGELFF
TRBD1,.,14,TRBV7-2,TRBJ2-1,TGTGCCAGCAGCTCGAGGGGGCTGAGCAATGAGCAGTTCTTC,CASSSRGLSNEQFF
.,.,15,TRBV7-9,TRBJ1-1,TGTGCCAGCAGGAGAACCGGGAATTTGAACACTGAAGCTTTCTTT,CASRRTGNLNTEAFF
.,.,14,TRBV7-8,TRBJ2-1,TGTGCCAGCAGCCCCCCCGGGACGAACAATGAGCAGTTCTTC,CASSPPGTNNEQFF
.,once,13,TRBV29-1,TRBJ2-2,TGCAGCGTTACGGGCGGGACCACCGGGGAGCTGTTTTTT,CSVTGGTTGELFF
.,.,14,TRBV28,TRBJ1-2,TGTGCCAGCAGTCCCACCGACAGGAACTATGGCTACACCTTC,CASSPTDRNYGYTF
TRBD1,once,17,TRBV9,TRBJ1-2,TGTGCCAGCAGCGTAGAGGGGACAGGGGGGTTAAACTATGGCTACACCTTC,CASSVEGTGGLNYGYTF
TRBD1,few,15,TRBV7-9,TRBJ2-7,TGTGCCAGCAGCCCCCCGGGACAGGGAACCTACGAGCAGTACTTC,CASSPPGQGTYEQYF
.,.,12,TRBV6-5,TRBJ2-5,TGTGCCAGCAGTTACAACCAAGGGACCCAGTACTTC,CASSYNQGTQYF
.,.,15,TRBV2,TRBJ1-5,TGTGCCAGCACCATAGGGGGGTTTAGCAATCAGCCCCAGCATTTT,CASTIGGFSNQPQHF
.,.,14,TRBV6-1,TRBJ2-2,TGTGCCAGCAGTGGCTGGTTAGACACCGGGGAGCTGTTTTTT,CASSGWLDTGELFF
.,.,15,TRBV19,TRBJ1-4,TGTGCCAGTAGTATAGACAGGACGGACCCTGAAAAACTGTTTTTT,CASSIDRTDPEKLFF
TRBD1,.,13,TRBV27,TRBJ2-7,TGTGCCAGCAGCGGACAGGCGAACTACGAGCAGTACTTC,CASSGQANYEQYF
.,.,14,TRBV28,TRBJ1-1,TGTGCCAGCAGCATGCGATTTCTGAACACTGAAGCTTTCTTT,CASSMRFLNTEAFF
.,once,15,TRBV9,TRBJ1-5,TGTGCCAGCAGCCCCGGGACCGTCGACGGGGAGCCCCAGCATTTT,CASSPGTVDGEPQHF
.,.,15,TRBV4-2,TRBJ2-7,TGTGCCAGCAGCCAAGATCTGGCCCCCCTGGGCGAGCAGTACTTC,CASSQDLAPLGEQYF
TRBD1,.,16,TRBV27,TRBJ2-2,TGTGCCAGCAGTTCCACCGGGACAGGGGTACCCGGGGAGCTGTTTTTT,CASSSTGTGVPGELFF
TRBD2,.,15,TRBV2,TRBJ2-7,TGTGCCAGCAGTGAAGCGCTGGGCGGGAGTGACCTGCAGTACTTC,CASSEALGGSDLQYF
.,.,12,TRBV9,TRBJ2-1,TGTGCCAGCTCTGGGGGGGCCACTGAGCAGTTCTTC,CASSGGATEQFF
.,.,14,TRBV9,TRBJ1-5,TGTGCCAGCAGCGTAGGAGGTGGCAATCAGCCCCAGCATTTT,CASSVGGGNQPQHF
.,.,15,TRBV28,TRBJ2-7,TGTGCCAGCAGGGGCTACCACGAGAGCTCCTACGAGCAGTACTTC,CASRGYHESSYEQYF
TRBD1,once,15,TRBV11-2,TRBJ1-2,TGTGCCAGCAGCCCCGGGACAGATTTTAACTATGGCTACACCTTC,CASSPGTDFNYGYTF
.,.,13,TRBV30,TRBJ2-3,TGTGCCTGGACTAGCATCCGCACAGATACGCAGTATTTT,CAWTSIRTDTQYF
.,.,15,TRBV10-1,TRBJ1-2,TGCGCCAGCAGCTCGAGGACAATAATAATTAGTGGCTACACCTTC,CASSSRTIIISGYTF
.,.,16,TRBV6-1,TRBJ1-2,TGTGCCAGCAGTGACACATACAGGACGACCGACTATGGCTACACCTTC,CASSDTYRTTDYGYTF
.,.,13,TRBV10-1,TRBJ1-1,TGCGCCAGCAGTCCCGGGGGTAACACTGAAGCTTTCTTT,CASSPGGNTEAFF
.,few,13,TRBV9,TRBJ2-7,TGTGCCAGCAGCGTAGTCCCCGGCTACGAGCAGTACTTC,CASSVVPGYEQYF
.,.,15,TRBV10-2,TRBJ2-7,TGCGCCAGCAGTGAGTCGATAGGGGGGGTGGACGAGCAGTACTTC,CASSESIGGVDEQYF
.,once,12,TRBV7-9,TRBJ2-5,TGTGCCAGCAGCTTGCCTCCAGAGACCCAGTACTTC,CASSLPPETQYF
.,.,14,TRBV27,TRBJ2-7,TGTGCCAGCAGTTTTACAGACAACTCCTACGAGCAGTACTTC,CASSFTDNSYEQYF
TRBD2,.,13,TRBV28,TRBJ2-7,TGTGCCAGCAGTTCACTAGCGGGGCTCGAGCAGTACTTC,CASSSLAGLEQYF
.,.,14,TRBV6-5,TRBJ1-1,TGTGCCAGCAGTTACGTCTGGGGGAACACTGAAGCTTTCTTT,CASSYVWGNTEAFF
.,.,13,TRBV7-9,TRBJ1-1,TGTGCCAGCAGCCAGGACAGGAACACTGAAGCTTTCTTT,CASSQDRNTEAFF
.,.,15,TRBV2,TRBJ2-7,TGTGCCAGCAGTGAAGCTAGCGGAGCTAACTACGAGCAGTACTTC,CASSEASGANYEQYF
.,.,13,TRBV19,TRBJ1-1,TGTGCCAGTAGTATTCGGTGGGGCTTGGAAGCTTTCTTT,CASSIRWGLEAFF
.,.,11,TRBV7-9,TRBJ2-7,TGTGCCAGCAGTTCAATTGCCGAGCAGTACTTC,CASSSIAEQYF